This T cell receptor (beta chain) was sequenced for a study of glioma-infiltrating T cells. Using RNA template, CDR3s of TCR alpha and beta were amplified with iRepertoire arm-PCR. TCRdb re-called the multiplex PCR reads through MiXCR, storing one row per CDR3 protein. This sample yields approximately 88,000 distinct CDR3 sequences, of which about 25% are seen a single time; roughly 6.7% belongs to the top ten. The V and J ends lost 5 bases and 12 bases respectively, with 16 bases between them. The CDR3 totals 12 residues. The germline CDR1 and CDR2 sequences are MNHNS and SASEGT. This clonotype came up many times.

The sample consisted of glioma tissue, nonneoplastic brain tissue, or PBMCs (not recorded which). The origin of this receptor is a human donor with low-grade glioma or glioblastoma, undergoing nonglioma brain surgery, or in good health (not recorded which). The chain employs TRBV6-1 and TRBJ1-1, with a tentative D call TRBD1 (5 bases). CDR3 amino acids: CASSWDRGRTFF. As DNA, the CDR3 is TGTGCCAGCAGTTGGGATCGGGGGAGAACTTTCTTT.